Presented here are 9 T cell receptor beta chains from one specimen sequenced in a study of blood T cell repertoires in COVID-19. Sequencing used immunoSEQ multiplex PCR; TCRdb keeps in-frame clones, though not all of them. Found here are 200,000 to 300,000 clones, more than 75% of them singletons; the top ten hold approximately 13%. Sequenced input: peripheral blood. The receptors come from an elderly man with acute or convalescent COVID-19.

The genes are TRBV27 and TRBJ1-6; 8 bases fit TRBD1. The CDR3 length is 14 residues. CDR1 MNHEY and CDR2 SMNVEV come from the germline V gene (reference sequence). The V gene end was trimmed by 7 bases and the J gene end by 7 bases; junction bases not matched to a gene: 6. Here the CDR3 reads CASTPDRENSPLHF. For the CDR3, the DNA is TGTGCCAGCACTCCGGACAGGGAAAATTCACCCCTCCACTTT.

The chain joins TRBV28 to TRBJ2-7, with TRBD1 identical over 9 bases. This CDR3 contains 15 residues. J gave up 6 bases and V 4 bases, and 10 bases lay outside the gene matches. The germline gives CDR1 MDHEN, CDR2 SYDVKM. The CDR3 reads CASSSPGQGLGEQYF. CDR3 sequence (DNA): TGTGCCAGCAGTTCCCCGGGACAGGGCCTTGGCGAGCAGTACTTC. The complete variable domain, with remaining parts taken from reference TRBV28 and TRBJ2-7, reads DVKVTQSSRYLVKRTGEKVFLECVQDMDHENMFWYRQDPGLGLRLIYFSYDVKMKEKGDIPEGYSVSREKKERFSLILESASTNQTSMYLCASSSPGQGLGEQYFGPGTRLTVT.

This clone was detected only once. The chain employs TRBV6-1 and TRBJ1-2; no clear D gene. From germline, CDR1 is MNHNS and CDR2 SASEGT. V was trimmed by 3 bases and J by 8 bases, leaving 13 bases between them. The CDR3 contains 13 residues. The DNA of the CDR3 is TGTGCCAGCAGTGAGGGAGGGCGGAGGGGCTACACCTTC. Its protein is CASSEGGRRGYTF.

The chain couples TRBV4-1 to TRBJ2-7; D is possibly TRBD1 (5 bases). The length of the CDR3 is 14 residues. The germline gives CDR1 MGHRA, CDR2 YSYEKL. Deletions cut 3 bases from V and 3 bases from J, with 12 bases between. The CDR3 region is CASSQNFRDYEQYF. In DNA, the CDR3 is TGCGCCAGCAGCCAGAATTTCAGGGACTACGAGCAGTACTTC.

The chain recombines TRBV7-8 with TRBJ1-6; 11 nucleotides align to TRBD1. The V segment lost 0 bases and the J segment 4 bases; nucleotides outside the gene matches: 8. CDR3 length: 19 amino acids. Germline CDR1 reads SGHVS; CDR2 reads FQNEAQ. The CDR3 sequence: CASSLAFPGTGGYNSPLHF. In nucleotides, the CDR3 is TGTGCCAGCAGCTTAGCTTTCCCCGGGACAGGGGGTTATAATTCACCCCTCCACTTT.

CDR3 nucleotide sequence: TGTGCCAGCAGCAGCAATTCACCCCTCCACTTT. Protein sequence: CASSSNSPLHF. This chain uses TRBV5-8 with TRBJ1-6; D unresolved. From germline, CDR1 is SGHTS and CDR2 YDEGEE. Trimming shortened V by 4 bases and J by 7 bases, and 3 bases separated the two germline ends. The CDR3 consists of 11 residues.

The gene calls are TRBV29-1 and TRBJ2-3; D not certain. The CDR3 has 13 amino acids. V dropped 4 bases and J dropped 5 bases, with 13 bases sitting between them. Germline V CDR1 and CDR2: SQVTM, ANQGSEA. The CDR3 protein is CSVGHHGGDTQYF. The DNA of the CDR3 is TGCAGCGTTGGGCACCACGGCGGAGATACGCAGTATTTT.

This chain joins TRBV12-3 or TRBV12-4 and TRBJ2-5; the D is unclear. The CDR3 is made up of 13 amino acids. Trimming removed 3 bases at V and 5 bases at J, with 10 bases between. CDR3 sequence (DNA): TGTGCCAGCAGTTTGAACTTTGCGGAGACCCAGTACTTC. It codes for CASSLNFAETQYF.

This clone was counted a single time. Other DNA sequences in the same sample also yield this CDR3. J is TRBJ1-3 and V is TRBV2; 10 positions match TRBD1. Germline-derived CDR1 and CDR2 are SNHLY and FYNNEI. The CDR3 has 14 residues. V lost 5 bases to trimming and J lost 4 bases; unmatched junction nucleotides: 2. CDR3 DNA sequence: TGTGCCAGCAGTCCGACAGGGGGCGGAAACACCATATATTTT. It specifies CASSPTGGGNTIYF. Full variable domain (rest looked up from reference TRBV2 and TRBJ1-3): EPEVTQTPSHQVTQMGQEVILRCVPISNHLYFYWYRQILGQKVEFLVSFYNNEISEKSEIFDDQFSVERPDGSNFTLKIRSTKLEDSAMYFCASSPTGGGNTIYFGEGSWLTVV.